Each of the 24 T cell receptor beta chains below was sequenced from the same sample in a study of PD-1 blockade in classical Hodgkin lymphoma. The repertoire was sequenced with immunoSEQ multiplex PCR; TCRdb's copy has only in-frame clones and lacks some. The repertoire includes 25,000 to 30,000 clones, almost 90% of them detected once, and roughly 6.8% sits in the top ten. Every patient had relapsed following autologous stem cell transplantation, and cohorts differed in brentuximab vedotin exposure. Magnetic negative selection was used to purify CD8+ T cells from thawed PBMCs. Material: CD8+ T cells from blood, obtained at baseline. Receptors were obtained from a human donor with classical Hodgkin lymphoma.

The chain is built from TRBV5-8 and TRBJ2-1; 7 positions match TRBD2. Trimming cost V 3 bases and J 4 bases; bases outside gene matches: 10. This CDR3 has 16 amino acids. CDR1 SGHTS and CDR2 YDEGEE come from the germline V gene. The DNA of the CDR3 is TGTGCCAGCAGCTGGTGGGAGCGGGACGGTTACAATGAGCAGTTCTTC. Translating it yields CASSWWERDGYNEQFF.

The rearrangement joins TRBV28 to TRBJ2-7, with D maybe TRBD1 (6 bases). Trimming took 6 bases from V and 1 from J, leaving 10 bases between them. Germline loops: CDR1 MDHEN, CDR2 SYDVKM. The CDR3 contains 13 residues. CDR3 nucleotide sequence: TGTGCCAGCAGGGGTGGACAGTCCTACGAGCAGTACTTC. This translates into CASRGGQSYEQYF.

CDR3 in amino acids: CASSLREGRIEAFF. CDR3 coding DNA: TGTGCCAGCAGTCTCCGGGAGGGGAGGATTGAAGCTTTCTTT. This chain joins TRBV27 and TRBJ1-1; a possible D gene is TRBD1 (5 bases). From germline, CDR1 is MNHEY and CDR2 SMNVEV (reference sequence). V gave up 5 bases and J gave up 7 bases, with 17 bases separating them. This CDR3 region has 14 residues.

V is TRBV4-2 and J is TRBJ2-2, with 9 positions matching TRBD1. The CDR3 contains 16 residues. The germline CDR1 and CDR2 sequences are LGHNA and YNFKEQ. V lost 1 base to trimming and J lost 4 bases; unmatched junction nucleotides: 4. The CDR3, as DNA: TGTGCCAGCAGCCAAGGTTACAGGGGGCCCACCGGGGAGCTGTTTTTT. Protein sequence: CASSQGYRGPTGELFF.

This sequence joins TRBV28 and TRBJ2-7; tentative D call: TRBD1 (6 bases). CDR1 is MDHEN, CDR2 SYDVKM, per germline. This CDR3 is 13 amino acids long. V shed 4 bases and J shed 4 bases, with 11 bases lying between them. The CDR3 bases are TGTGCCAGCAGTTCAGAGGACAGTTACGAGCAGTACTTC. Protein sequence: CASSSEDSYEQYF.

CDR3 DNA: TGTGCCAGCAGCTTTGCCGGCCCGGACAGTTACTTC. Protein: CASSFAGPDSYF. This chain uses TRBV5-4 with TRBJ2-7; a possible D gene is TRBD1 (6 bases). This CDR3 contains 12 residues. Trimming took off 2 bases at V and 13 bases at J, with 16 bases between the two ends. The germline V gene has CDR1 SGHNT and CDR2 YYREEE (reference sequence).

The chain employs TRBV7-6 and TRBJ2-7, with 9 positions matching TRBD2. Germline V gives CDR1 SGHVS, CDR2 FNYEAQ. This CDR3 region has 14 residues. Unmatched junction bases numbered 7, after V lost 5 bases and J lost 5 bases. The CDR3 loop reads CASSVSGSAHEQYF. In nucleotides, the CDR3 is TGTGCCAGCAGCGTTAGCGGGAGTGCCCACGAGCAGTACTTC.

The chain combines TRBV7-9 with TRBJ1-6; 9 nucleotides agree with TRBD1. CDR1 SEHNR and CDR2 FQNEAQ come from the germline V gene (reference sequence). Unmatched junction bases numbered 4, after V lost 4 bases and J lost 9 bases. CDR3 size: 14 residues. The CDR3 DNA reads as TGTGCCAGCAGCTCACAGGGGGCGGGTTCACCCCTCCACTTT. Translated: CASSSQGAGSPLHF.

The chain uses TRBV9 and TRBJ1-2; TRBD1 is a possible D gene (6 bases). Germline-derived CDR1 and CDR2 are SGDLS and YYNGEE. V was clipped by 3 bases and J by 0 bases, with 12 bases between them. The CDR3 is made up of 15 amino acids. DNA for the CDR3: TGTGCCAGCAGCGCCAGGACAGCACCTAACTATGGCTACACCTTC. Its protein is CASSARTAPNYGYTF.

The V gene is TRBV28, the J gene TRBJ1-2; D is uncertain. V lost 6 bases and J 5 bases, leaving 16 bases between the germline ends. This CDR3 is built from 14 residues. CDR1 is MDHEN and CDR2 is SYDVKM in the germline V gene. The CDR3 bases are TGTGCCAGCAGATATTTCGGTGGGAGGTATGGCTACACCTTC. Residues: CASRYFGGRYGYTF.

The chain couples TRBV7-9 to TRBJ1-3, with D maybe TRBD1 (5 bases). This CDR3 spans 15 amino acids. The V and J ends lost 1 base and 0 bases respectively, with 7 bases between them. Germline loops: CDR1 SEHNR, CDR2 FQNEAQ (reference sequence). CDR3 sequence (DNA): TGTGCCAGCAGCTTAGTCACAGGCTCTGGAAACACCATATATTTT. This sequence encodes CASSLVTGSGNTIYF. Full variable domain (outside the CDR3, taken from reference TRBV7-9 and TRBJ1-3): DTGVSQNPRHKITKRGQNVTFRCDPISEHNRLYWYRQTLGQGPEFLTYFQNEAQLEKSRLLSDRFSAERPKGSFSTLEIQRTEQGDSAMYLCASSLVTGSGNTIYFGEGSWLTVV.

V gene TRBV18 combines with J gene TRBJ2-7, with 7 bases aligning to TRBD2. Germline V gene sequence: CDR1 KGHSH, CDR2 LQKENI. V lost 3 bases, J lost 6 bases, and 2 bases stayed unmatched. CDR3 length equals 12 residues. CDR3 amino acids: CASSPGGSEQYF. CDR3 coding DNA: TGTGCCAGCTCACCCGGGGGGTCCGAGCAGTACTTC.

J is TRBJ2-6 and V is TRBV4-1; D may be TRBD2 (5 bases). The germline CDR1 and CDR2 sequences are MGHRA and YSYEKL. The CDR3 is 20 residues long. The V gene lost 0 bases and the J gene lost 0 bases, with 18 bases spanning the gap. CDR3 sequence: CASSQDIVSGPNSGANVLTF. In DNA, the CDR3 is TGCGCCAGCAGCCAAGATATTGTAAGCGGCCCAAACTCTGGGGCCAACGTCCTGACTTTC.

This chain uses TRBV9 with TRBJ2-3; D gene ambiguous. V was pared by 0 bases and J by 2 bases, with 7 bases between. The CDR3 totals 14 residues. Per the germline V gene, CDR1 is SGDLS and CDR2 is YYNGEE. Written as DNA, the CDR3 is TGTGCCAGCAGCGTAGTAGCAGACACAGATACGCAGTATTTT. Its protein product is CASSVVADTDTQYF. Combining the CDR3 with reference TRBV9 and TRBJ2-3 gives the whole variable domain DSGVTQTPKHLITATGQRVTLRCSPRSGDLSVYWYQQSLDQGLQFLIQYYNGEERAKGNILERFSAQQFPDLHSELNLSSLELGDSALYFCASSVVADTDTQYFGPGTRLTVL.

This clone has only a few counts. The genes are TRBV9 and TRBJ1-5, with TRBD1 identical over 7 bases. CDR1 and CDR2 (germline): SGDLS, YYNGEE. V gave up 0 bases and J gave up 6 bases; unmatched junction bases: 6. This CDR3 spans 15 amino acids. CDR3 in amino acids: CASSVGGRGGQPQHF. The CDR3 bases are TGTGCCAGCAGCGTAGGAGGCAGGGGGGGTCAGCCCCAGCATTTT.

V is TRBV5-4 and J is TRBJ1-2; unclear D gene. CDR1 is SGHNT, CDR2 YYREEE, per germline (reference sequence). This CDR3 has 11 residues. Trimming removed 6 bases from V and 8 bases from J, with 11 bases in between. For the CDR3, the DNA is TGTGCCAGCACTCCAATAGGCGGCTACACCTTC. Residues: CASTPIGGYTF. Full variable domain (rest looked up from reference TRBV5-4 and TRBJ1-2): ETGVTQSPTHLIKTRGQQVTLRCSSQSGHNTVSWYQQALGQGPQFIFQYYREEENGRGNFPPRFSGLQFPNYSSELNVNALELDDSALYLCASTPIGGYTFGSGTRLTVV.

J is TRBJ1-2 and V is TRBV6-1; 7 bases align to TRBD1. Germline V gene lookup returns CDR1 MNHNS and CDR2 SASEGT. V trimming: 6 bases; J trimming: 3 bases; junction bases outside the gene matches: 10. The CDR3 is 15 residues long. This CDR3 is CASSPGTDLDYGYTF. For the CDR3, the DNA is TGTGCCAGCAGCCCCGGGACAGACTTAGACTATGGCTACACCTTC.

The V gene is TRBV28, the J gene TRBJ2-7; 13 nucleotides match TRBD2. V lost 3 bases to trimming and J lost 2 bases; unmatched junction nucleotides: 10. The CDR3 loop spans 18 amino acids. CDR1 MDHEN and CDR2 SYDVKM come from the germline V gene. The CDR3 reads CASSFPGLAGVETYEQYF. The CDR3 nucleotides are TGTGCCAGCAGTTTCCCCGGACTAGCGGGAGTGGAGACCTACGAGCAGTACTTC.

The CDR3 region has the DNA TGCGCCAGCAGGTCGGGACTAGCGGGGAACGAGCAGTACTTC. This codes for CASRSGLAGNEQYF. The chain carries TRBV5-1 and TRBJ2-5; TRBD2 matches at 13 bases. The end of the DNA fits TRBJ2-7 better, so the J call may be wrong. CDR1 SGHRS and CDR2 YFSETQ come from the germline V gene. The CDR3 runs to 14 residues.

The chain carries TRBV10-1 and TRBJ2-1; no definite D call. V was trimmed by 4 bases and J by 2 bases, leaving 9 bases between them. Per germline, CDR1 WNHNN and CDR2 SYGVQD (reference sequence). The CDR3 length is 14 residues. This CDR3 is CASSGGDTYNEQFF. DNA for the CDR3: TGCGCCAGCAGTGGAGGAGACACCTACAATGAGCAGTTCTTC.

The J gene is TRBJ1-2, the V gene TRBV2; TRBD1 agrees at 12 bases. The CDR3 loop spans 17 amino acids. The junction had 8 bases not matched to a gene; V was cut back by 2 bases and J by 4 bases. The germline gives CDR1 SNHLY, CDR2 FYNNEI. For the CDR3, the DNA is TGTGCCAGCAGTGAACACGGGACAGGGGGCTTGGGCTATGGCTACACCTTC. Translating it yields CASSEHGTGGLGYGYTF.

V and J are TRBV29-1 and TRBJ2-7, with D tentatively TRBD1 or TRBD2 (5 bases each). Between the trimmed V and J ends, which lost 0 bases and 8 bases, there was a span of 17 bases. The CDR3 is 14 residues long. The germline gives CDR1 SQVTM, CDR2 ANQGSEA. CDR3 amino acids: CSVEDRGRGTKQYF. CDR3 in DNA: TGCAGCGTTGAAGATCGGGGACGGGGTACGAAGCAGTACTTC.

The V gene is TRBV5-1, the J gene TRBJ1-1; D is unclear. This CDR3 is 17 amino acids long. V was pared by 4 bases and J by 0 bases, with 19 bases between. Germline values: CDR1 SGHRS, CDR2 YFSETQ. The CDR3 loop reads CASSASFLAVVNTEAFF. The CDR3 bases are TGCGCCAGCAGCGCAAGTTTCCTCGCCGTGGTGAACACTGAAGCTTTCTTT.

The CDR3 coding sequence is TGTGCCAGCAGTCCCCAGGGGAGGCTAGTTGATAACATTCAGTACTTC. Amino acid sequence: CASSPQGRLVDNIQYF. The chain recombines TRBV28 with TRBJ2-4; D may correspond to TRBD1 or TRBD2 (6 bases each). Germline V gene sequence: CDR1 MDHEN, CDR2 SYDVKM. The V and J ends lost 5 bases and 7 bases respectively, with 21 bases between them. The CDR3 runs to 16 residues.